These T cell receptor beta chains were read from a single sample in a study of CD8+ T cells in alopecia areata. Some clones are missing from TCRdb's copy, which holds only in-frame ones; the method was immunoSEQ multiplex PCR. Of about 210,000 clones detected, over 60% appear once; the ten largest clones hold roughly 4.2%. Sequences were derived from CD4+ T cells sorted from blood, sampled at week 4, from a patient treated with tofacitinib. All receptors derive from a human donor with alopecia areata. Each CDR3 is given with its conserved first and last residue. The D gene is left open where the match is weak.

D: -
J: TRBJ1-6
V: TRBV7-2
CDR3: CASSLARNSPLHF

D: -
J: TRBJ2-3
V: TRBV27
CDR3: CASRRTVVTDTQYF

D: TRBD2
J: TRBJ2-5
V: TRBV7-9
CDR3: CASSLRRWNSGAQETQYF

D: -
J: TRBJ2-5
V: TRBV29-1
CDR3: CSVAPTGIETQYF

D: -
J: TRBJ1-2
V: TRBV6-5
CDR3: CASRPRDRDGYTF

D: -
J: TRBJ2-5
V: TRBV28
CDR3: CASSRETQYF

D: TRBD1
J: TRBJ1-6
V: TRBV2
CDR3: CASSSGTGSLHF

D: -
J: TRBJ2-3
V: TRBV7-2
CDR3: CASSSAGWVTQYF

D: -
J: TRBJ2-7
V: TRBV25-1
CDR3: CASVGRATYEQYF

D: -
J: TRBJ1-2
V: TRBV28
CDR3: CASSLPGHPNYGYTF

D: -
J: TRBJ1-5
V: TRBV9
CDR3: CASSVGGSQPQHF

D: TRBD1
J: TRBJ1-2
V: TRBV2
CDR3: CANRDRALGGYTF

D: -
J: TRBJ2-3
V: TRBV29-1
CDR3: CSSSLGGTDTQYF

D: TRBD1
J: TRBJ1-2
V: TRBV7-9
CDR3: CASSLGQLLRDRGRGGYTF

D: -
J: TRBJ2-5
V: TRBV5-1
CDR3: CASSLGTAQETQYF

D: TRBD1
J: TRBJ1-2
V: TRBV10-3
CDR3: CAISQTGGNYGYTF

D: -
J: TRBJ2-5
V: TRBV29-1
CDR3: CSVATGYETQYF

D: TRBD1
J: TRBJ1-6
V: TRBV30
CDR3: CAWSVGTGGSPLHF

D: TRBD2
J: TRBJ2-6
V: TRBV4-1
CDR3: CASSQGSGGLHGANVLTF

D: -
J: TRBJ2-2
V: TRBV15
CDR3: CATRQSGELFF

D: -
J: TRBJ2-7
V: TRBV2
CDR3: CASRKEHSTYEQYF

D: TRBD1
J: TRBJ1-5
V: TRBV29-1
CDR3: CSVEQGANQPQHF

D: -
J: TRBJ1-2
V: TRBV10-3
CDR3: CAIKGDINYGYTF

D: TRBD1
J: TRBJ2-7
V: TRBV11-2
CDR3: CASSRDRGREQYF

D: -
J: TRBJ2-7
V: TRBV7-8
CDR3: CASSLPAAYEQYF

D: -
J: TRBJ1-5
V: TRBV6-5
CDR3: CASSYGQGSNQPQHF

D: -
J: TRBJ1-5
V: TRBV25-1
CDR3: CASSGVHSNQPQHF

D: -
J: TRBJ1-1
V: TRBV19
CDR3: CASSIRPDQGNTEAFF

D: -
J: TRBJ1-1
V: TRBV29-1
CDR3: CSVERQVTEAFF

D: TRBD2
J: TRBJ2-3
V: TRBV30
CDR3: CAWDSTPRGEETDTQYF

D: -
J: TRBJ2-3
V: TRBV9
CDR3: CASSVSGDTQYF

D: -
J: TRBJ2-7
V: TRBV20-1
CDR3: CSANPGHEQYF

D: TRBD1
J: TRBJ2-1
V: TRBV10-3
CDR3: CAISETRTGGDNEQFF

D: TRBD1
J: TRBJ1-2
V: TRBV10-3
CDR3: CAISPGQGTTSHYGYTF

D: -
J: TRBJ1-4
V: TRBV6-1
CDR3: CASSARVRNEKLFF

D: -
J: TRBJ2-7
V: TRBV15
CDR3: CATSREKGGPYEQYF

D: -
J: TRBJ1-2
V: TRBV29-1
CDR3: CSVEFRVGGYGYTF

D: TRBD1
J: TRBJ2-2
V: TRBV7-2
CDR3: CASSLMDRGRMPGELFF

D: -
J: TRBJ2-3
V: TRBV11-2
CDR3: CASSSNWGTDTQYF

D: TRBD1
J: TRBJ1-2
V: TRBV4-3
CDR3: CASSQDRDRRPNYGYTF

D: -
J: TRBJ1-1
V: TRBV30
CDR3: CAWSVKGTAEAFF

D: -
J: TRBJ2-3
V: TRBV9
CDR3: CASSTRTTHTQYF

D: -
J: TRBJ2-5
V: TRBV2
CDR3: CAARVGKETQYF

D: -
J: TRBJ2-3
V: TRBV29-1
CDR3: CSLWTTTDTQYF

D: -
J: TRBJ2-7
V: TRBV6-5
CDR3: CASRAASYEQYF

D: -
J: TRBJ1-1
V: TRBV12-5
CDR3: CASGLGSTEAFF

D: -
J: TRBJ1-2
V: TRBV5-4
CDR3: CASSLPGPGGYTF

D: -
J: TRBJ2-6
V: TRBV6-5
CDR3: CASSYGVGGANVLTF

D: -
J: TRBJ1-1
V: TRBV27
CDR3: CASSSAGEGETEAFF

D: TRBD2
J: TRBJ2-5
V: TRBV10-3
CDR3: CAKLFGLDLQETQYF